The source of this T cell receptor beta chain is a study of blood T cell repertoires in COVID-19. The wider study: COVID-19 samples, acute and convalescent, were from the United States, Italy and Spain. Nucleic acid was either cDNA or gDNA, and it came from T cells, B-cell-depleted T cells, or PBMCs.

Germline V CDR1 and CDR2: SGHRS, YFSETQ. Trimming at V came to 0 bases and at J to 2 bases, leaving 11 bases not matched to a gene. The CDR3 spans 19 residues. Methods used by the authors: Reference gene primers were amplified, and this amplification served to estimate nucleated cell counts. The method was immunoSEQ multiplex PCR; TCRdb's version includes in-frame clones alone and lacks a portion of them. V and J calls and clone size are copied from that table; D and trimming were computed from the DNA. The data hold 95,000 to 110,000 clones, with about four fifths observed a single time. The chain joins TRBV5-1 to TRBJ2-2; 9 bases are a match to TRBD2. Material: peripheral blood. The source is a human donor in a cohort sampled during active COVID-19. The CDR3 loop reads CASSLAPSGTGVNTGELFF. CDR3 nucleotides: TGCGCCAGCAGCTTGGCTCCTAGCGGGACCGGCGTAAACACCGGGGAGCTGTTTTTT.